This TCR beta chain was identified in a study of cytotoxic CD8 clonotypes in ibrutinib-treated CLL. On the study more broadly: Investigators reported some 25 partial and 2 complete responses; after median around 68 months, roughly 15 patients remained remitted and about 12 progressed. The average sample held roughly 250,000 productive templates and tens of thousands of productive rearrangements. Study observations and caveats: Baseline clonality, higher than in age-matched healthy donors, tracked circulating CD8+ T-cell counts.

In this sample, this clone turned up once. The target antigen is unknown. Targeted sequencing depth ranged from 1 in 200,000 to 1 in 1 million T cells. Generated by immunoSEQ multiplex PCR, the TCRdb table keeps only in-frame clones and is missing some. This sample has about 330,000 clones, with about 64% found just once. The germline CDR1 and CDR2 sequences are SNHLY and FYNNEI. The CDR3 has 18 residues. V trimming: 4 bases; J trimming: 0 bases; junction bases outside the gene matches: 8. This TCR was sampled from a human donor with chronic lymphocytic leukemia. The chain links TRBV2 to TRBJ2-3, with TRBD2 matching over 12 bases. This sample comprised PBMCs, obtained after 36 months of ibrutinib treatment. The CDR3 is CASSASSGGVLSTDTQYF. The DNA of the CDR3 is TGTGCCAGCAGTGCTTCTAGCGGGGGGGTCTTGAGCACAGATACGCAGTATTTT.